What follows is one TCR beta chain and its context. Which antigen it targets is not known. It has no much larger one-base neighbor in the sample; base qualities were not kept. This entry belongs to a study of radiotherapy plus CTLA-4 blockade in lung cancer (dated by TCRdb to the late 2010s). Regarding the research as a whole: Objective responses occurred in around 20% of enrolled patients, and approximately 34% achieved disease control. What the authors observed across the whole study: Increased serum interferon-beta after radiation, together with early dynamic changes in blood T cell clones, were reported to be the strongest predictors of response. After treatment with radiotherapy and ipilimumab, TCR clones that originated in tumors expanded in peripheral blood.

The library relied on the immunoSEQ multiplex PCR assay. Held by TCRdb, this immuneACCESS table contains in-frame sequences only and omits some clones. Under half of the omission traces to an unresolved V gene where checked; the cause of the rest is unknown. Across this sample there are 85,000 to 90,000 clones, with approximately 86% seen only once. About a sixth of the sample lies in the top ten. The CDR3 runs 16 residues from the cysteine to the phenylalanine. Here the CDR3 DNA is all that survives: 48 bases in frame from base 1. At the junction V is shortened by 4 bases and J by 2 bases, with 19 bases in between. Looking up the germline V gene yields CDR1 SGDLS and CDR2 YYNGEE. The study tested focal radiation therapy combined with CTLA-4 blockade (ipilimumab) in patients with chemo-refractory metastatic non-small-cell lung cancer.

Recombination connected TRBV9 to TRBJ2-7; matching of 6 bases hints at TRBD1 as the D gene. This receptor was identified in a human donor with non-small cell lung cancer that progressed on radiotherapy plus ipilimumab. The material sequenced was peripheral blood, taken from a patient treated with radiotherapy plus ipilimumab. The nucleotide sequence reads TGTGCCAGCAGCCAGGGGTATACAGGGAACCCCTACGAGCAGTACTTC. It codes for CASSQGYTGNPYEQYF.